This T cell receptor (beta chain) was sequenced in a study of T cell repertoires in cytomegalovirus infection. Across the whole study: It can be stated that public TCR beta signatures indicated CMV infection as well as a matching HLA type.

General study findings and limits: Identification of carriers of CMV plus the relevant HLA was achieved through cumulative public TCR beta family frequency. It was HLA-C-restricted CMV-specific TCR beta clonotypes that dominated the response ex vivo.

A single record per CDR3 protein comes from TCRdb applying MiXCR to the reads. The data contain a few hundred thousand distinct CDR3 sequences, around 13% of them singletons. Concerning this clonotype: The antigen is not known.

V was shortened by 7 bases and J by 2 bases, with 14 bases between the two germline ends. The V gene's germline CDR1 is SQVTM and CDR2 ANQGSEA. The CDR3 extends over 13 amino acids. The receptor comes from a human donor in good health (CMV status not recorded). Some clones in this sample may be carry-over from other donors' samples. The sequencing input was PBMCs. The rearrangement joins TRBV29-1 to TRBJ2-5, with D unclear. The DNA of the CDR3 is TGCAGCGCCCCATCGCCAGCTCAAGAGACCCAGTACTTC. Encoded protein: CSAPSPAQETQYF.